The entry that follows covers one TCR beta chain sequence. V was pared by 2 bases and J by 0 bases, with 16 bases between. The germline gives CDR1 MDHEN, CDR2 SYDVKM. This CDR3 has 17 residues. This entry comes from a study of blood T cell repertoires in COVID-19. In the study overall: The United States, Italy and Spain provided the acute and convalescent COVID-19 samples. T cells, B-cell-depleted T cells, or PBMCs supplied cDNA or gDNA.

Original processing notes: Amplified reference gene primers provided the basis for estimating nucleated cell counts. Clones were sequenced by immunoSEQ multiplex PCR, and TCRdb holds only the in-frame ones, with some missing. For V, J and clone size, that table is used; D and trimming come from the DNA. The data hold 200,000 to 250,000 clones, with roughly 90% observed a single time. The TCR comes from a woman aged 55-69 years with acute or convalescent COVID-19. J is TRBJ1-1 and V is TRBV28; D perhaps matches TRBD1 (5 bases). The material sequenced was peripheral blood. In DNA form, the CDR3 reads TGTGCCAGCAGTTTAAGGGGCTCTGGTAGGATGAACACTGAAGCTTTCTTT. Protein sequence: CASSLRGSGRMNTEAFF. Complete variable domain (other parts from reference TRBV28 and TRBJ1-1): DVKVTQSSRYLVKRTGEKVFLECVQDMDHENMFWYRQDPGLGLRLIYFSYDVKMKEKGDIPEGYSVSREKKERFSLILESASTNQTSMYLCASSLRGSGRMNTEAFFGQGTRLTVV.